This TCR beta chain emerged from a study of OX40 agonist ivuxolimab in advanced cancers. The wider study: In this trial design, patients received ivuxolimab intravenously at 0.01 to 10 mg/kg every 2 weeks.

There are 14 residues in the CDR3. J was trimmed by 4 bases and V by 6 bases; bases with no gene match: 4. CDR1 is MDHEN, CDR2 SYDVKM, per germline. Profiling relied on immunoSEQ multiplex PCR, and the TCRdb table lists in-frame clones only, not all of them. The data hold 85,000 to 100,000 clones, with around 90% observed a single time. The clonotype comes from an adult with an advanced solid tumor such as melanoma, head and neck, liver or kidney cancer. The chain recombines TRBV28 with TRBJ1-2; 11 bases line up with TRBD1. The sample in question was CD4+ or CD8+ T cells sorted from blood, obtained in a trial of the OX40 agonist ivuxolimab. In nucleotides, the CDR3 is TGTGCCAGCAGAGTGGACAGGGGGCTCTATGGCTACACCTTC. It codes for CASRVDRGLYGYTF.